There are a few counts of the clone carrying this T cell receptor (beta chain). Its antigen is not known. The germline gives CDR1 SEHNR, CDR2 FQNEAQ (reference sequence). V was pared by 8 bases and J by 0 bases, with 14 bases between. The CDR3 sequence is 15 residues long. The data stem from a study of CD8 T cells in ankylosing spondylitis. General study points: About 8 highly homologous variants made up a TCR beta motif, and this motif appeared characteristic of ankylosing spondylitis blood. Within peripheral blood, clones linked to disease were CD8+ and relatively rare. The clones that were linked to disease were reported to be significantly enriched in matched synovial fluid samples from ankylosing spondylitis patients. There were earlier reports of some motif variants in reactive arthritis synovial fluid and blood.

In making TCR beta libraries, quantitative 5'-RACE with molecular barcodes was used. TCRdb used MiXCR to reprocess the 5' RACE reads, holding one entry per CDR3 protein. Among 220,000 or so distinct CDR3 sequences, about 18% were seen once, and the ten largest hold approximately 46%. This TCR came from a male donor with ankylosing spondylitis. This chain joins TRBV7-9 and TRBJ2-1, with a tentative D call TRBD2 (7 bases). Sequencing was carried out using blood, either unsorted or a sorted T cell fraction (not recorded which). The CDR3 loop reads CASGGAGASYNEQFF. DNA of the CDR3: TGTGCCAGCGGGGGGGCGGGAGCCTCCTACAATGAGCAGTTCTTC.